These 21 T cell receptor beta chains were all obtained from the same sample, sequenced in a study of T cell responses to AZD1222 COVID-19 vaccine. Using immunoSEQ multiplex PCR, the repertoire was profiled, and TCRdb retains in-frame clones only, with some absent. The sample has over 110,000 clones; approximately 90% are singletons. Sequenced here: peripheral blood, sampled on day 0 of AZD1222 vaccination. The receptors shown here come from an adult in good health.

The gene calls are TRBV7-8 and TRBJ2-2; no clear D gene. Trimming removed 2 bases from V and 1 base from J, with 8 bases in between. Germline CDR1 SGHVS, CDR2 FQNEAQ. The CDR3 has 15 residues. DNA for the CDR3: TGTGCCAGCAGCTTAAGTAGGGTGAACACCGGGGAGCTGTTTTTT. Protein product: CASSLSRVNTGELFF.

CDR3 in amino acids: CATSVSGASSQIQETQYF. CDR3 DNA sequence: TGTGCCACCAGCGTTAGCGGAGCGTCATCACAAATCCAAGAGACCCAGTACTTC. The chain has TRBV15 and TRBJ2-5; maybe TRBD2 (6 bases). V was pared by 5 bases and J by 1 base, with 23 bases between. The CDR3 contains 18 residues. CDR1 and CDR2 (germline): LNHNV, YYDKDF (reference sequence).

The chain recombines TRBV3-1 (or the pseudogene TRBV3-2) with TRBJ2-3; TRBD1 matches at 9 bases. The CDR3 has 16 amino acids. V gave up 1 base and J gave up 6 bases; unmatched junction bases: 8. Per the germline V gene, CDR1 is LGHDT and CDR2 is YNNKEL (reference sequence). CDR3 in amino acids: CASSQGQGVYTDTQYF. CDR3 in DNA: TGTGCCAGCAGCCAAGGACAGGGGGTATACACGGATACGCAGTATTTT.

DNA for the CDR3: TGTGCCAGCAGAAACTCAGAAATCCACACCGGGGAGCTGTTTTTT. Residues: CASRNSEIHTGELFF. The chain couples TRBV11-2 to TRBJ2-2; D is ambiguous. CDR1 SGHAT and CDR2 FQNNGV come from the germline V gene. The CDR3 is made up of 15 amino acids. V lost 6 bases to trimming and J lost 3 bases, with 14 bases between them.

The DNA of the CDR3 is TGTGCCAGCAGCTTAAATGCTGGACACCAAGAGACCCAGTACTTC. Protein product: CASSLNAGHQETQYF. The chain uses TRBV7-3 and TRBJ2-5; D gene unclear. Germline-derived CDR1 and CDR2 are SGHTA and FQGTGA. Trimming pared 1 base from V and 0 bases from J, leaving 9 bases between. The CDR3 has 15 residues. Based on the CDR3 plus reference TRBV7-3 and TRBJ2-5, the full variable domain is GAGVSQTPSNKVTEKGKYVELRCDPISGHTALYWYRQSLGQGPEFLIYFQGTGAADDSGLPNDRFFAVRPEGSVSTLKIQRTERGDSAVYLCASSLNAGHQETQYFGPGTRLLVL.

The rearrangement links TRBV9 to TRBJ2-1; TRBD1 agrees at 7 bases. The V and J ends lost 2 bases and 4 bases, in that order; junction bases with no gene match: 6. The CDR3 sequence is 15 residues long. CDR1 is SGDLS and CDR2 is YYNGEE in the germline V gene. CDR3 DNA: TGTGCCAGCAGCGTGGCAGGACAGGTATACAATGAGCAGTTCTTC. It codes for CASSVAGQVYNEQFF.

This chain joins TRBV20-1 and TRBJ1-2, with D perhaps matching TRBD1 (6 bases). The length of the CDR3 is 14 residues. The germline CDR1 and CDR2 sequences are DFQATT and SNEGSKA (reference sequence). Trimming took 3 bases from V and 8 from J, leaving 19 bases between them. This CDR3 reads CSASIGQGSRGYTF. The CDR3 DNA reads as TGCAGTGCTAGTATAGGGCAGGGGAGTCGCGGCTACACCTTC.

The chain employs TRBV9 and TRBJ2-1, with D unclear. Trimming shortened V by 0 bases and J by 6 bases, and 10 bases separated the two germline ends. The CDR3 loop spans 14 amino acids. CDR1 and CDR2 (germline): SGDLS, YYNGEE. CDR3 in amino acids: CASSVEGLANEQFF. CDR3 DNA: TGTGCCAGCAGCGTAGAAGGTTTAGCCAATGAGCAGTTCTTC.

The chain recombines TRBV5-4 with TRBJ2-7, with 8 nucleotides matching TRBD2. Germline V gene lookup returns CDR1 SGHNT and CDR2 YYREEE (reference sequence). The CDR3 covers 14 residues. The junction had 1 base not matched to a gene; V was cut back by 2 bases and J by 0 bases. This chain's CDR3 is CASSFGGDSYEQYF. The CDR3 nucleotides are TGTGCCAGCAGCTTCGGGGGGGACTCCTACGAGCAGTACTTC.

The chain carries TRBV11-3 and TRBJ2-7; D uncertain. Germline assignment: CDR1 SGHNT and CDR2 YENEEA. CDR3 length: 12 amino acids. V gave up 7 bases and J gave up 5 bases, with 12 bases separating them. CDR3 in DNA: TGTGCCAGCACCACCAGTGGGCACGAGCAGTACTTC. Protein: CASTTSGHEQYF.

This chain connects TRBV11-3 to TRBJ2-2; D is unresolved. This CDR3 has 16 residues. Trimming stripped 3 bases from V and 1 base from J, with 12 bases between. In germline, CDR1 is SGHNT, CDR2 YENEEA. The CDR3 region is CASSFWAHRNTGELFF. In DNA form, the CDR3 reads TGTGCCAGCAGCTTTTGGGCTCACCGGAACACCGGGGAGCTGTTTTTT.

The rearrangement links TRBV3-1 (or the pseudogene TRBV3-2) to TRBJ2-1; no clear D. Per germline, CDR1 LGHDT and CDR2 YNNKEL (reference sequence). The V and J ends lost 1 base and 4 bases respectively, with 5 bases between them. This CDR3 region has 13 residues. Written as DNA, the CDR3 is TGTGCCAGCAGCCAAGGAAGGTACAATGAGCAGTTCTTC. Its translation is CASSQGRYNEQFF.

The chain uses TRBV9 and TRBJ2-2; the D gene is possibly TRBD2 (6 bases). Germline V CDR1 and CDR2: SGDLS, YYNGEE. V lost 6 bases and J lost 2, with 14 bases in between. CDR3 length: 15 residues. The CDR3 loop is CASTTTGVNTGELFF. CDR3 DNA sequence: TGTGCCAGCACTACAACGGGAGTTAACACCGGGGAGCTGTTTTTT.

The J gene is TRBJ2-7, the V gene TRBV19; D is tentatively TRBD1 or TRBD2 (5 bases each). Trimming pared 3 bases from V and 4 bases from J, leaving 16 bases between. Germline CDR1 LNHDA, CDR2 SQIVND (reference sequence). CDR3 size: 15 residues. CDR3 in amino acids: CASSIAKGELYEQYF. In DNA form, the CDR3 reads TGTGCCAGTAGTATTGCCAAAGGGGAGTTATACGAGCAGTACTTC.

J is TRBJ2-3 and V is TRBV2; 7 positions agree with TRBD2. The germline V gene encodes CDR1 SNHLY and CDR2 FYNNEI. This CDR3 is 15 amino acids long. J was trimmed by 2 bases and V by 6 bases; bases with no gene match: 8. This CDR3 reads CASSERLAHTDTQYF. In nucleotides, the CDR3 is TGTGCCAGCAGCGAAAGACTAGCCCACACAGATACGCAGTATTTT. Combining the CDR3 with reference TRBV2 and TRBJ2-3 gives the whole variable domain EPEVTQTPSHQVTQMGQEVILRCVPISNHLYFYWYRQILGQKVEFLVSFYNNEISEKSEIFDDQFSVERPDGSNFTLKIRSTKLEDSAMYFCASSERLAHTDTQYFGPGTRLTVL.

The chain is built from TRBV12-3 or TRBV12-4 and TRBJ1-2; D is unclear. Trimming pared 3 bases from V and 5 bases from J, leaving 10 bases between. There are 13 residues in the CDR3. The CDR3 DNA reads TGTGCCAGCAGTTTTGGAGGCAGGTATGGCTACACCTTC. Encoded protein: CASSFGGRYGYTF.

The chain combines TRBV10-3 with TRBJ2-3; the D gene is possibly TRBD2 (5 bases). The V end was cut by 3 bases, the J end by 0 bases, with 10 bases between. The CDR3 is 15 amino acids. The V gene's germline CDR1 is ENHRY and CDR2 SYGVKD. The CDR3 reads CAISDPGSSTDTQYF. CDR3 sequence (DNA): TGTGCCATCAGTGACCCGGGGAGTAGCACAGATACGCAGTATTTT.

V gene TRBV7-2 combines with J gene TRBJ1-1; the D is unclear. Germline V gene lookup returns CDR1 SGHTA and CDR2 FQGNSA. CDR3 length: 12 amino acids. Trimming removed 3 bases from V and 6 bases from J, with 8 bases in between. The CDR3 is CASSLVGAEAFF. In DNA form, the CDR3 reads TGTGCCAGCAGCTTGGTTGGGGCTGAAGCTTTCTTT.

V gene TRBV7-9 combines with J gene TRBJ2-7; D is undetermined. Trimming shortened V by 5 bases and J by 6 bases, and 11 bases separated the two germline ends. Per germline, CDR1 SEHNR and CDR2 FQNEAQ (reference sequence). The CDR3 spans 12 residues. The CDR3 sequence is CASSLPGTEQYF. The CDR3 DNA follows: TGTGCCAGCAGCCTGCCGGGTACCGAGCAGTACTTC. Combining the CDR3 with reference TRBV7-9 and TRBJ2-7 gives the whole variable domain DTGVSQNPRHKITKRGQNVTFRCDPISEHNRLYWYRQTLGQGPEFLTYFQNEAQLEKSRLLSDRFSAERPKGSFSTLEIQRTEQGDSAMYLCASSLPGTEQYFGPGTRLTVT.

Of note for this clone: Relative to the germline gene, one junction end is altered; a read error may explain this. The chain links TRBV10-3 to TRBJ2-3, with TRBD2 matching 14 bases. Looked up from germline, CDR1 is ENHRY and CDR2 is SYGVKD. This CDR3 region has 15 residues. The CDR3 protein is CAVRLAGGTADTQYF. The CDR3 bases are TGTGCCGTCAGACTAGCGGGAGGGACGGCAGATACGCAGTATTTT.

The rearrangement joins TRBV2 to TRBJ2-4, with D unclear. V was clipped by 8 bases and J by 9 bases, with 20 bases between them. The CDR3 has 14 amino acids. Germline V gene data show CDR1 as SNHLY and CDR2 as FYNNEI. This chain's CDR3 is CASRETIVAGIQYF. The CDR3 DNA reads as TGTGCCAGCCGAGAGACGATAGTAGCTGGCATTCAGTACTTC.